The 10 T cell receptor beta chains in this list originate from one sample, sequenced in a study of immune evolution from preneoplasia to lung adenocarcinoma. Profiling relied on immunoSEQ multiplex PCR, and the TCRdb table lists in-frame clones only, not all of them. The profile shows 20,000 to 25,000 clones, 75% of them singletons. Sequences were obtained from FFPE invasive lung adenocarcinoma tissue. The source is a person aged 60 to 70 with lung adenocarcinoma.

This chain joins TRBV18 and TRBJ2-3; 7 bases are shared with TRBD1. CDR3 size: 14 residues. The germline CDR1 and CDR2 sequences are KGHSH and LQKENI. V lost 3 bases to trimming and J lost 7 bases; unmatched junction nucleotides: 7. This CDR3 reads CASSPEKGAYTQYF. DNA for the CDR3: TGTGCCAGCTCACCGGAGAAGGGGGCCTATACGCAGTATTTT.

This chain connects TRBV5-5 to TRBJ2-5; D might be TRBD1 or TRBD2, each matching 6 bases. V lost 0 bases to trimming and J lost 5 bases, with 11 bases between them. The CDR3 extends over 14 amino acids. The germline V gene encodes CDR1 SGHKS and CDR2 YYEKEE (reference sequence). The CDR3 spells CASSLGGGMETQYF. The CDR3 DNA follows: TGTGCCAGCAGCTTGGGAGGGGGGATGGAGACCCAGTACTTC.

The gene calls are TRBV2 and TRBJ2-7, with D hard to call. V was cut by 3 bases and J by 4 bases, with 13 bases left in between. The CDR3 loop spans 14 amino acids. In germline, CDR1 is SNHLY, CDR2 FYNNEI. The CDR3 coding sequence is TGTGCCAGCAGTGAGATGGAAGGTAAATACGAGCAGTACTTC. Its translation is CASSEMEGKYEQYF. Supplemented by reference TRBV2 and TRBJ2-7, the full variable domain reads EPEVTQTPSHQVTQMGQEVILRCVPISNHLYFYWYRQILGQKVEFLVSFYNNEISEKSEIFDDQFSVERPDGSNFTLKIRSTKLEDSAMYFCASSEMEGKYEQYFGPGTRLTVT.

CDR3 amino acids: CASSRTPGQGTGETQYF. Here the CDR3 DNA reads TGTGCCAGCAGCCGGACCCCGGGACAGGGCACAGGAGAGACCCAGTACTTC. The V and J genes are TRBV9 and TRBJ2-5, with 9 bases identical to TRBD1. The J segment lost 4 bases and the V segment lost 4 bases, leaving 14 bases of the junction unmatched. Germline CDR1 is SGDLS and CDR2 is YYNGEE. The CDR3 loop spans 17 amino acids.

The chain links TRBV2 to TRBJ2-7; 9 positions agree with TRBD2. Germline CDR1 SNHLY, CDR2 FYNNEI. V gave up 4 bases and J gave up 2 bases; unmatched junction bases: 6. The CDR3 is made up of 15 amino acids. The DNA of the CDR3 is TGTGCCAGCAGTGGACTAGCGGCAAAAACCTACGAGCAGTACTTC. It encodes CASSGLAAKTYEQYF.

The CDR3: CSVEGPDREVVTF. The DNA of the CDR3 is TGCAGCGTTGAAGGCCCGGACAGGGAAGTTGTCACCTTC. V usage is TRBV29-1 and J usage is TRBJ1-2; 8 bases map to TRBD1. Germline V gene lookup returns CDR1 SQVTM and CDR2 ANQGSEA. The CDR3 totals 13 residues. V lost 1 base, J lost 13 bases, and 11 bases stayed unmatched.

CDR3 protein: CASSLWDQLSLSYEQYF. The CDR3 DNA is TGTGCCAGCAGCCTATGGGATCAGCTCTCCCTCTCCTACGAGCAGTACTTC. The chain joins TRBV7-9 to TRBJ2-7, with unresolved D. Between the trimmed V and J ends, which lost 5 bases and 0 bases, there was a span of 20 bases. Germline CDR1 and CDR2: SEHNR and FQNEAQ (reference sequence). This CDR3 spans 17 amino acids. Together with reference TRBV7-9 and TRBJ2-7, the CDR3 gives the full variable domain: DTGVSQNPRHKITKRGQNVTFRCDPISEHNRLYWYRQTLGQGPEFLTYFQNEAQLEKSRLLSDRFSAERPKGSFSTLEIQRTEQGDSAMYLCASSLWDQLSLSYEQYFGPGTRLTVT.

The chain recombines TRBV7-9 with TRBJ1-2, with 8 bases lining up with TRBD1. CDR3 length: 14 amino acids. Germline loops: CDR1 SEHNR, CDR2 FQNEAQ (reference sequence). Trimming removed 5 bases from V and 2 bases from J; junction bases left unmatched: 4. The DNA for the CDR3 is TGTGCCAGCAGCCGAGGACAGGGCAACTATGGCTACACCTTC. Amino acid sequence: CASSRGQGNYGYTF.

The rearrangement joins TRBV11-3 to TRBJ2-7, with a possible D match to TRBD2 (5 bases). The CDR3 is 12 amino acids. Per the germline V gene, CDR1 is SGHNT and CDR2 is YENEEA. The V end lost 5 bases, the J end lost 6 bases, and 11 bases lay between the germline ends. Written as DNA, the CDR3 is TGTGCCAGCAGCCAGGACTCCCTCGAGCAGTACTTC. Amino acids: CASSQDSLEQYF.

This sequence joins TRBV19 and TRBJ1-5; D is possibly TRBD1 (5 bases). Trimming took off 6 bases at V and 9 bases at J, with 18 bases between the two ends. The CDR3 runs 14 residues. Germline lookup yields CDR1 LNHDA and CDR2 SQIVND (reference sequence). The CDR3 DNA reads TGTGCCAGTAGCCGGGACGGGGGGTTTGGGCCCCAGCATTTT. Its protein is CASSRDGGFGPQHF.